This TCR beta chain was obtained from a study of cytomegalovirus exposure and HLA in healthy donors. Study details: Earlier work reported approximately 110 million unique TCR beta sequences from 180 million or so T cells.

A note on this clone: What it binds is unknown.

CDR1 MGHDK and CDR2 SYGVNS come from the germline V gene. Deletions cut 6 bases from V and 9 bases from J, with 13 bases between. The CDR3 is made up of 12 amino acids. Study-level findings and limits: Common viral pathogens (according to a later analysis) appeared linked to several of the most significant clusters.

PCR used 60 Vbeta primers and 13 Jbeta primers. The table came from immunoSEQ multiplex PCR; TCRdb's copy has only in-frame clones and leaves some out. Counted here are some 140,000 clones, over 60% occurring once; the ten biggest clones make up 2%. This TCR was recovered from a man in his thirties or forties in good health and CMV-seronegative. Material for sequencing was PBMCs. The gene calls are TRBV25-1 and TRBJ2-3; possible D gene TRBD1, 6 bases. In DNA form, the CDR3 reads TGTGCCAGCAGACCGGGACACGGGACGCAGTATTTT. Translating gives CASRPGHGTQYF.